The subject of this entry is one T cell receptor beta chain. Clones were read by immunoSEQ multiplex PCR, and TCRdb kept only the in-frame ones, dropping some. Among roughly 240,000 clones listed, around four fifths were seen once. This entry belongs to a study of blood T cell repertoires in COVID-19. This CDR3 spans 15 amino acids. J gave up 2 bases and V 5 bases, and 8 bases lay outside the gene matches. CDR1 and CDR2 (germline): MDHEN, SYDVKM. The source is a man aged 55 to 69 who had recovered from COVID-19. V usage is TRBV28 and J usage is TRBJ1-2; 7 nucleotides match TRBD1. Sequenced sample: peripheral blood. The CDR3 protein is CASSIQGLGNYGYTF. CDR3 in DNA: TGTGCCAGCAGTATACAGGGGCTGGGCAACTATGGCTACACCTTC.